The entry below describes one T cell receptor (beta chain). Antigen unknown. The sample belongs to a study of shared clonotypes between healthy human individuals. Looking at the study overall: Every donor yielded three CD4 naive, three CD4 memory, two CD8 naive and one CD8 memory plate.

Terminally differentiated effector memory CD45RA+ cells were excluded from the naive CD8 cells, which were CD45RO-negative and positively selected for CCR7. Germline values: CDR1 SGHAT, CDR2 FQNNGV. V lost 3 bases to trimming and J lost 10 bases, with 10 bases between them. The CDR3 loop spans 12 amino acids. Per the study methods: Quality scores were absent from the junction-only immunoSEQ sequences, so filtering differed. Generated by immunoSEQ multiplex PCR, the TCRdb table keeps only in-frame clones and is missing some. That table furnishes V, J and clone size, whereas the DNA furnished D and trimming. Among about 2.1 million clones listed, 85% to 95% were seen once. Study results and caveats: Memory subsets had estimated richness that was generally smaller than that of naive subsets.

The sequencing input was naive CD8+ T cells from PBMCs. This receptor was taken from a man aged 18 to 30 in good health. Some clones in this sample may be carry-over from other donors' samples. V usage is TRBV11-2 and J usage is TRBJ2-1, with D perhaps matching TRBD2 (5 bases). The CDR3 protein is CASSLGAQEQFF. For the CDR3, the DNA is TGTGCCAGCAGCTTGGGAGCGCAGGAGCAGTTCTTC.